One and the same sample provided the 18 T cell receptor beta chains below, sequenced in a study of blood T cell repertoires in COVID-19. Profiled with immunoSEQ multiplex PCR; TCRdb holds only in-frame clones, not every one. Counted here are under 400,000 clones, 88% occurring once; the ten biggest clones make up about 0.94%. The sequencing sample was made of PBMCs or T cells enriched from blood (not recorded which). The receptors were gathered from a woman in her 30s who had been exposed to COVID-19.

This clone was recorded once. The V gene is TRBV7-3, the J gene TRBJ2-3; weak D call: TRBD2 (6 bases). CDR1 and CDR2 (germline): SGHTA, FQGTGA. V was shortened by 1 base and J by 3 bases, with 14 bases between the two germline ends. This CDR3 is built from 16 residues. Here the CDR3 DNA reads TGTGCCAGCAGCTTAAGTTTAGCGGAGGATACAGATACGCAGTATTTT. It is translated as CASSLSLAEDTDTQYF.

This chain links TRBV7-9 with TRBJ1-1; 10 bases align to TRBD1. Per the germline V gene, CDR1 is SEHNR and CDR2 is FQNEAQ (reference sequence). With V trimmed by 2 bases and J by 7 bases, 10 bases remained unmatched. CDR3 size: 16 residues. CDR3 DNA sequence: TGTGCCAGCAGCTTATACGGGACAGGGGCGAAGGTTGAAGCTTTCTTT. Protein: CASSLYGTGAKVEAFF.

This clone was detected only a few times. CDR3 DNA: TGTGCCAGCAGCCCTGGGACTAGCGGGAGGGTTGGCTACGAGCAGTACTTC. This translates into CASSPGTSGRVGYEQYF. The V gene is TRBV7-8, the J gene TRBJ2-7; TRBD2 matches 16 bases. The CDR3 runs 17 residues. The V gene's germline CDR1 is SGHVS and CDR2 FQNEAQ. Germline trimming cut 5 bases from V and 3 bases from J; bases unmatched to any gene: 7.

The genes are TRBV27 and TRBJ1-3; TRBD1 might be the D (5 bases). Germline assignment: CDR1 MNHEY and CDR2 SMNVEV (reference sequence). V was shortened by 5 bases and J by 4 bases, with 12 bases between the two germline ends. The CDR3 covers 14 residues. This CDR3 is CASSPSGWGNTIYF. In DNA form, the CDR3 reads TGTGCCAGCAGTCCCTCAGGGTGGGGAAACACCATATATTTT.

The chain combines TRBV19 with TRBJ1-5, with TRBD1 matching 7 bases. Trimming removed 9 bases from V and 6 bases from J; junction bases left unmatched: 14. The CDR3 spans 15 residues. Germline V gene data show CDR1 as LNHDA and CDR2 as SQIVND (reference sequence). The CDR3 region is CASRRGRGVGQPQHF. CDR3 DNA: TGTGCCAGCCGGAGGGGGCGCGGGGTAGGTCAGCCCCAGCATTTT.

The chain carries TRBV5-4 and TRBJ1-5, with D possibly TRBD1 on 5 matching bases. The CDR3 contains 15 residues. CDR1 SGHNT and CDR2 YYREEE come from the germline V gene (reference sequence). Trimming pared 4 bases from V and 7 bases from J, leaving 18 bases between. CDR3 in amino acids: CASSTDGGVSQPQHF. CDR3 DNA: TGTGCCAGCAGCACGGACGGGGGAGTAAGCCAGCCCCAGCATTTT.

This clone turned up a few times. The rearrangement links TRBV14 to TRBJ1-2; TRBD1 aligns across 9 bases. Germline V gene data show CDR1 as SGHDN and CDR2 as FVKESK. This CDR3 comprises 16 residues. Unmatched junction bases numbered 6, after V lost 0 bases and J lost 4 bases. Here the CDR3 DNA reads TGTGCCAGCAGCCAAGATCCCCCGGGACAGGGCTATGGCTACACCTTC. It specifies CASSQDPPGQGYGYTF.

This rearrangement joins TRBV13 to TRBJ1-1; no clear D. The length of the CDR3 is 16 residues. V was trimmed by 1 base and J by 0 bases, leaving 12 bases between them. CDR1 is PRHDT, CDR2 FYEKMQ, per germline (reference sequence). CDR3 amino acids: CASSLERVGVNTEAFF. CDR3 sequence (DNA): TGTGCCAGCAGCTTAGAAAGAGTCGGGGTGAACACTGAAGCTTTCTTT.

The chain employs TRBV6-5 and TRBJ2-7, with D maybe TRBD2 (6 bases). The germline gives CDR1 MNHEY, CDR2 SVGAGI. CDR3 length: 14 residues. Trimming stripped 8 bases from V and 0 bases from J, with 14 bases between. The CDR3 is CASSLRESSYEQYF. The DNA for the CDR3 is TGTGCCAGCTCCCTACGGGAGAGCTCCTACGAGCAGTACTTC.

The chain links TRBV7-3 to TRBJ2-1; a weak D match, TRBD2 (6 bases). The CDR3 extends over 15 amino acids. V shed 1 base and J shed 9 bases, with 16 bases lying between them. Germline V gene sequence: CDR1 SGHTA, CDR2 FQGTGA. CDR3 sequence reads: CASSLNSGDMGEQFF. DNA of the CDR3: TGTGCCAGCAGCTTAAATTCGGGAGATATGGGTGAGCAGTTCTTC.

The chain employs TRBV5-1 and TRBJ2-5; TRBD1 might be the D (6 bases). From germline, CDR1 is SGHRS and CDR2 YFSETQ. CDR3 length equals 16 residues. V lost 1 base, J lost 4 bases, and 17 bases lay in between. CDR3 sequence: CASSLSWQGKRETQYF. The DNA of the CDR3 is TGCGCCAGCAGCTTGTCGTGGCAGGGGAAGAGAGAGACCCAGTACTTC.

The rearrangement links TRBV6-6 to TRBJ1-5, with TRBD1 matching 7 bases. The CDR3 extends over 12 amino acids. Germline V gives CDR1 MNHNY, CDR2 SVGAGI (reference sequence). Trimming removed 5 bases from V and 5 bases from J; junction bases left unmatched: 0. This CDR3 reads CASSTGDQPQHF. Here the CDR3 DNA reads TGTGCCAGCAGTACAGGGGATCAGCCCCAGCATTTT.

The CDR3, as DNA: TGTGCCAGTAGTTCACCGGACAGGGGAGGAGGTCAGCCCCAGCATTTT. Its translation is CASSSPDRGGGQPQHF. The chain links TRBV19 to TRBJ1-5, with 9 positions matching TRBD1. Germline trimming cut 5 bases from V and 6 bases from J; bases unmatched to any gene: 11. Germline loops: CDR1 LNHDA, CDR2 SQIVND (reference sequence). This CDR3 comprises 16 residues. Variable domain in full (rest from reference TRBV19 and TRBJ1-5): DGGITQSPKYLFRKEGQNVTLSCEQNLNHDAMYWYRQDPGQGLRLIYYSQIVNDFQKGDIAEGYSVSREKKESFPLTVTSAQKNPTAFYLCASSSPDRGGGQPQHFGDGTRLSIL.

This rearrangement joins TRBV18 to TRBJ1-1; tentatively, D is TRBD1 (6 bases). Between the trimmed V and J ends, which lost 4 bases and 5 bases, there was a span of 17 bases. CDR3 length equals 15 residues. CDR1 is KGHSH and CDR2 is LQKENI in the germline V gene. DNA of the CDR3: TGTGCCAGCTCACAGGACAGCGCATCAAGGACTGAAGCTTTCTTT. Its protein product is CASSQDSASRTEAFF.

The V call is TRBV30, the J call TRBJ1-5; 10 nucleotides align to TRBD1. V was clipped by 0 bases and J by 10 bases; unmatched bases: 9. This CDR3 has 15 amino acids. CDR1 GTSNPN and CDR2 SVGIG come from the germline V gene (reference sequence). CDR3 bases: TGTGCCTGGAGTGTACGGGACAGGGGTGGGACTCCCCAGCATTTT. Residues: CAWSVRDRGGTPQHF.

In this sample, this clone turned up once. CDR3 sequence reads: CASSYGGTGFAHSGANVLTF. As DNA, the CDR3 is TGTGCCAGCAGTTACGGGGGGACAGGGTTTGCACACTCTGGGGCCAACGTCCTGACTTTC. The rearrangement joins TRBV27 to TRBJ2-6, with 9 bases lining up with TRBD1. This CDR3 is 20 amino acids long. Germline assignment: CDR1 MNHEY and CDR2 SMNVEV (reference sequence). The V gene end was trimmed by 4 bases and the J gene end by 0 bases; junction bases not matched to a gene: 13.

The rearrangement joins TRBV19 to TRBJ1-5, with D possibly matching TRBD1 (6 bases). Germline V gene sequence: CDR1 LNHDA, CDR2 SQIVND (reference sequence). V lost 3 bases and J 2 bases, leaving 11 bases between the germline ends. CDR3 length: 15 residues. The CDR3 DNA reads TGTGCCAGTAGTATGTGGGGGGGCGGCAATCAGCCCCAGCATTTT. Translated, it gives CASSMWGGGNQPQHF.

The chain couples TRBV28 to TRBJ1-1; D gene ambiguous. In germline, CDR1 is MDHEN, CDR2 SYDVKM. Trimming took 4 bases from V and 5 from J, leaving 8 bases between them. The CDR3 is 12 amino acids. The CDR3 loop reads CASSSTETEAFF. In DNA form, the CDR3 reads TGTGCCAGCAGTTCCACGGAGACTGAAGCTTTCTTT.